The 26 T cell receptor beta chains reported below all come from one sample, sequenced in a study of Ad26.COV2.S vaccination and SARS-CoV-2 variants. Some clones are missing from TCRdb's copy, which holds only in-frame ones; the method was immunoSEQ multiplex PCR. The sample records 350,000 to 400,000 clones, approximately 86% being singletons. As to treatment: some 19 received Ad26.COV2.S at low or high dose, single or two shots; about five received placebo; per-sample allocation not given. Samples came from day 63 after the first vaccine or placebo injection. The source was peripheral blood, collected in a trial of Ad26.COV2.S vaccine versus placebo. Source of these receptors: a person between 18 and 60 years old who received the Ad26.COV2.S COVID-19 vaccine or a placebo.

The rearrangement uses TRBV7-2 and TRBJ2-5; D unresolved. This CDR3 comprises 13 residues. CDR1 is SGHTA, CDR2 FQGNSA, per germline. Trimming took 0 bases from V and 5 from J, leaving 7 bases between them. The CDR3, as DNA: TGTGCCAGCAGCTTAGCTTGGCAGGAGACCCAGTACTTC. Its translation: CASSLAWQETQYF.

The chain employs TRBV25-1 and TRBJ1-6, with TRBD1 identical over 7 bases. The junction had 3 bases not matched to a gene; V was cut back by 5 bases and J by 5 bases. CDR3 length equals 14 residues. Germline V lookup: CDR1 MGHDK, CDR2 SYGVNS. In nucleotides, the CDR3 is TGTGCCAGCAGTCAACAGGGGAATAATTCACCCCTCCACTTT. Amino acid sequence: CASSQQGNNSPLHF.

This clone has more than one count but fewer than ten. The genes are TRBV5-4 and TRBJ1-6; D possibly corresponds to TRBD1 (6 bases). Germline V gene data show CDR1 as SGHNT and CDR2 as YYREEE (reference sequence). Trimming cost V 4 bases and J 9 bases, with 17 bases left between them. The CDR3 has 15 amino acids. The CDR3 spells CASSQRGGQGSPLHF. In DNA, the CDR3 is TGTGCCAGCAGCCAGCGCGGGGGGCAAGGTTCACCCCTCCACTTT.

V gene TRBV27 combines with J gene TRBJ2-2, with 9 positions matching TRBD2. The germline V gene has CDR1 MNHEY and CDR2 SMNVEV (reference sequence). Germline trimming cut 0 bases from V and 5 bases from J; bases unmatched to any gene: 7. This CDR3 has 17 amino acids. CDR3 nucleotides: TGTGCCAGCAGTTTATCCGGCGGGGGGGCATCTACCGGGGAGCTGTTTTTT. This sequence encodes CASSLSGGGASTGELFF.

DNA of the CDR3: TGCAGCGTTGGGAAACAGGGGGCTGACACTGAAGCTTTCTTT. This translates into CSVGKQGADTEAFF. V is TRBV29-1 and J is TRBJ1-1; TRBD1 matches at 9 bases. V lost 4 bases to trimming and J lost 3 bases; unmatched junction nucleotides: 6. CDR1 is SQVTM, CDR2 ANQGSEA, per germline. The CDR3 has 14 amino acids. The full variable domain, rest sourced from reference TRBV29-1 and TRBJ1-1, is SAVISQKPSRDICQRGTSLTIQCQVDSQVTMMFWYRQQPGQSLTLIATANQGSEATYESGFVIDKFPISRPNLTFSTLTVSNMSPEDSSIYLCSVGKQGADTEAFFGQGTRLTVV.

This chain connects TRBV21-1 to TRBJ1-1; no DNA check was done on the table's D call, TRBD1. TRBV21-1 is reported as a pseudogene. The CDR3 runs 17 residues. The CDR3 protein is CASGPIGQGGRKTEAFF. In nucleotides, the CDR3 is TGTGCCAGCGGCCCGATTGGACAGGGAGGGCGGAAAACTGAAGCTTTCTTT.

This chain connects TRBV7-9 to TRBJ2-5; TRBD2 agrees at 10 bases. With V trimmed by 5 bases and J by 5 bases, 5 bases remained unmatched. From germline, CDR1 is SEHNR and CDR2 FQNEAQ (reference sequence). This CDR3 spans 14 amino acids. In nucleotides, the CDR3 is TGTGCCAGCAGCGAAAGCGGGGGGGCGGAGACCCAGTACTTC. This encodes CASSESGGAETQYF.

This clone was seen more than once but under ten times. The chain recombines TRBV4-1 with TRBJ1-6; D is ambiguous. V was pared by 1 base and J by 5 bases, with 15 bases between. The CDR3 runs to 17 residues. The germline V gene has CDR1 MGHRA and CDR2 YSYEKL. CDR3 nucleotides: TGCGCCAGCAGCCAAGGGCAAAAGGTTTGGAATAATTCACCCCTCCACTTT. Translating it yields CASSQGQKVWNNSPLHF.

This chain connects TRBV7-9 to TRBJ2-7; tentatively, D is TRBD1 (6 bases). CDR1 SEHNR and CDR2 FQNEAQ come from the germline V gene (reference sequence). This CDR3 has 14 amino acids. The V gene lost 6 bases and the J gene lost 2 bases, with 14 bases spanning the gap. CDR3 DNA sequence: TGTGCCAGCAGTGGCGCCGGGACACCCTACGAGCAGTACTTC. Its translation is CASSGAGTPYEQYF.

This sequence joins TRBV12-3 or TRBV12-4 and TRBJ1-1, with no clear D. Trimming left V 6 bases short and J 8 bases short, with 13 bases between. The CDR3 consists of 12 residues. The CDR3 spells CASSMGPSEAFF. CDR3 nucleotides: TGTGCCAGCAGCATGGGCCCCTCAGAAGCTTTCTTT.

The rearrangement links TRBV3-1 (or the pseudogene TRBV3-2) to TRBJ2-7, with 9 bases identical to TRBD2. The CDR3 covers 13 residues. Trimming at V came to 0 bases and at J to 12 bases, leaving 6 bases not matched to a gene. From germline, CDR1 is LGHDT and CDR2 YNNKEL (reference sequence). CDR3 nucleotides: TGTGCCAGCAGCCAAGACCTAGCGGGGATCTTGTACTTC. Protein: CASSQDLAGILYF.

The chain has TRBV6-5 and TRBJ1-2; 7 nucleotides align to TRBD1. The CDR3 is 15 residues long. Per germline, CDR1 MNHEY and CDR2 SVGAGI. V shed 6 bases, J shed 4 bases, and the junction held 11 bases outside the gene matches. Here the CDR3 reads CASSRSGGSLYGYTF. The CDR3 DNA sequence: TGTGCCAGCAGCCGCTCAGGGGGAAGTCTCTATGGCTACACCTTC.

The V call is TRBV29-1, the J call TRBJ2-3; tentatively, D is TRBD1 (5 bases). Germline-derived CDR1 and CDR2 are SQVTM and ANQGSEA. CDR3 length: 16 residues. V lost 5 bases, J lost 0 bases, and 18 bases lay in between. In nucleotides, the CDR3 is TGCAGCGTTACCACTCCGACAGACCCTAGCACAGATACGCAGTATTTT. The encoded protein is CSVTTPTDPSTDTQYF.

V gene TRBV6-4 combines with J gene TRBJ2-7; either TRBD1 or TRBD2 may supply D (5 bases each). Germline assignment: CDR1 MRHNA and CDR2 SNTAGT. This CDR3 contains 13 residues. V gave up 3 bases and J gave up 7 bases, with 13 bases separating them. The chain's CDR3 is CASSEAQGGEQYF. CDR3 coding DNA: TGTGCCAGCAGTGAAGCTCAGGGCGGGGAGCAGTACTTC.

This sequence joins TRBV7-2 and TRBJ2-2, with D possibly being TRBD2 (5 bases). V lost 7 bases and J 6 bases, leaving 15 bases between the germline ends. Germline assignment: CDR1 SGHTA and CDR2 FQGNSA. The CDR3 spans 14 residues. CDR3 coding DNA: TGTGCCAGCATCGGCGGGTCAGCTTCCGGGGAGCTGTTTTTT. Its protein is CASIGGSASGELFF.

The CDR3 spells CASVDRASYQPQHF. DNA of the CDR3: TGTGCCAGCGTTGACAGGGCAAGTTATCAGCCCCAGCATTTT. This rearrangement joins TRBV6-5 to TRBJ1-5; TRBD1 aligns across 7 bases. CDR1 MNHEY and CDR2 SVGAGI come from the germline V gene. V was clipped by 8 bases and J by 5 bases; unmatched bases: 9. The CDR3 covers 14 residues.

The chain carries TRBV5-1 and TRBJ1-1; 8 bases match TRBD1. This CDR3 region has 14 residues. Per germline, CDR1 SGHRS and CDR2 YFSETQ. Trimming took 3 bases from V and 10 from J; bases not matched to a gene: 11. CDR3 loop: CASSYRTGGGGAFF. The CDR3, as DNA: TGCGCCAGCAGCTACCGTACAGGGGGAGGCGGAGCTTTCTTT.

The chain carries TRBV7-9 and TRBJ1-2; no clear D. CDR3 length: 14 amino acids. V was trimmed by 5 bases and J by 4 bases, leaving 14 bases between them. Germline CDR1 is SEHNR and CDR2 is FQNEAQ (reference sequence). The CDR3 coding sequence is TGTGCCAGCAGCACGACCCCGGAGTCCTATGGCTACACCTTC. This codes for CASSTTPESYGYTF.

V and J are TRBV5-6 and TRBJ2-5; D is perhaps TRBD1 (5 bases). This CDR3 spans 13 amino acids. Trimming removed 1 base at V and 4 bases at J, with 8 bases between. Germline lookup yields CDR1 SGHDT and CDR2 YYEEEE. CDR3 bases: TGTGCCAGCAGCTTGAACAGGCGAGAGACCCAGTACTTC. This gives the protein CASSLNRRETQYF.

The chain carries TRBV5-1 and TRBJ1-1; D unclear. The CDR3 is made up of 15 amino acids. Trimming left V 5 bases short and J 3 bases short, with 17 bases between. From germline, CDR1 is SGHRS and CDR2 YFSETQ. The CDR3 region is CASSRVGRDYTEAFF. Here the CDR3 DNA reads TGCGCCAGCAGTCGGGTGGGGAGGGATTACACTGAAGCTTTCTTT.

This chain connects TRBV11-2 to TRBJ1-1; D gene uncertain. V shed 0 bases and J shed 7 bases, with 3 bases lying between them. Looked up from germline, CDR1 is SGHAT and CDR2 is FQNNGV. The CDR3 extends over 11 amino acids. This CDR3 reads CASSLDGEAFF. The CDR3 DNA reads as TGTGCCAGCAGCTTAGATGGTGAAGCTTTCTTT. Together with reference TRBV11-2 and TRBJ1-1, the CDR3 gives the full variable domain: EAGVAQSPRYKIIEKRQSVAFWCNPISGHATLYWYQQILGQGPKLLIQFQNNGVVDDSQLPKDRFSAERLKGVDSTLKIQPAKLEDSAVYLCASSLDGEAFFGQGTRLTVV.

This sequence joins TRBV6-4 and TRBJ2-3; D possibly matches TRBD1 or TRBD2 (5 bases each). Germline assignment: CDR1 MRHNA and CDR2 SNTAGT. Trimming stripped 5 bases from V and 5 bases from J, with 17 bases between. This CDR3 spans 15 amino acids. CDR3 residues: CASSSGPNGGDTQYF. CDR3 DNA sequence: TGTGCCAGCAGTTCCGGGCCCAATGGGGGAGATACGCAGTATTTT.

The gene calls are TRBV6-4 and TRBJ1-6, with D possibly matching TRBD1 (5 bases). This CDR3 has 14 amino acids. Trimming cost V 8 bases and J 3 bases, with 11 bases left between them. Germline-derived CDR1 and CDR2 are MRHNA and SNTAGT. The CDR3 nucleotides read TGTGCCAGCGCGCCGGGACTCTATAATTCACCCCTCCACTTT. Residues: CASAPGLYNSPLHF.

The genes are TRBV6-5 and TRBJ1-1, with 7 nucleotides matching TRBD1. CDR1 and CDR2 (germline): MNHEY, SVGAGI. Germline trimming cut 7 bases from V and 0 bases from J; bases unmatched to any gene: 5. The CDR3 consists of 14 residues. The CDR3 sequence is CASKDRLLNTEAFF. DNA of the CDR3: TGTGCCAGCAAGGACAGGTTGTTGAACACTGAAGCTTTCTTT.

V is TRBV5-4 and J is TRBJ2-3, with D perhaps assigned TRBD1 or TRBD2 (5 bases each). The CDR3 consists of 15 residues. Trimming took 0 bases from V and 2 from J, leaving 10 bases between them. CDR1 SGHNT and CDR2 YYREEE come from the germline V gene (reference sequence). CDR3 DNA sequence: TGTGCCAGCAGCTTGGTTGGGGGTAACACAGATACGCAGTATTTT. This gives the protein CASSLVGGNTDTQYF.

The chain joins TRBV6-6 to TRBJ1-4, with TRBD1 matching over 9 bases. Germline V gene lookup returns CDR1 MNHNY and CDR2 SVGAGI (reference sequence). The CDR3 loop spans 15 amino acids. The V segment lost 6 bases and the J segment 8 bases; nucleotides outside the gene matches: 10. The CDR3 here is CASRTGGIGREKLFF. The CDR3, as DNA: TGTGCCAGCAGGACAGGGGGGATCGGTAGAGAAAAACTGTTTTTT.